A selection of T cell receptor beta chains follows, all from one sample in a study of T-cell reconstitution after alpha-beta-depleted transplantation in children. A single record per CDR3 protein comes from TCRdb applying MiXCR to the PCR reads. The sample includes approximately 83,000 distinct CDR3 sequences, more than 10% of them seen just once. The starting material was PBMCs from the stem cell graft donor, obtained from the stem cell graft. These TCRs come from a human donor who donated a stem cell graft to a child with inherited bone marrow failure. CDR3s leave out the opening cysteine and the closing phenylalanine or tryptophan. Size is stated for part of the rows, as once, few or many counts, or as a class when the clone is expanded.

v_gene,abundance,j_gene,CDR3aa
TRBV7-2,.,TRBJ2-7,ASSLEGGRRSYEQY
TRBV20-1,once,TRBJ2-7,SARDRGSGPYEKY
TRBV4-2,many,TRBJ2-5,ASSPRGVGETQY
TRBV10-3,many,TRBJ1-2,AIRGQTNYGYT
TRBV7-9,many,TRBJ1-5,ASSLGAGESQPQH
TRBV7-9,many,TRBJ2-3,ASSLAVLPAGDTTDTQY
TRBV27,many,TRBJ1-6,ASSPQVGSYNSPLH
TRBV13,many,TRBJ1-5,ASSLLQVWVFILSNQPQH
TRBV4-3,many,TRBJ1-2,ASSQVGGANYGYT
TRBV20-1,many,TRBJ1-2,SARSRDPDGYT
TRBV5-1,many,TRBJ2-6,ASSQNRAGANVLT
TRBV5-1,many,TRBJ2-3,ASSLYSGIDTQY
TRBV11-3,.,TRBJ2-2,ASSFRDGTGELF
TRBV7-2,many,TRBJ2-1,ASSFRGNEQF
TRBV3-1,many,TRBJ2-7,ASSYNEGDEQY
TRBV10-1,few,TRBJ2-2,ASSESRRGGTGELF
TRBV5-6,many,TRBJ1-1,ASSLGGLGNTEAF
TRBV5-1,many,TRBJ1-1,ASSLGTGGLHHEAF
TRBV7-2,many,TRBJ1-2,ASSLAPGINYGYT
TRBV6-4,few,TRBJ2-7,ASRGYEQY
TRBV5-5,many,TRBJ2-2,ASSLDPGARTGELF
TRBV7-3,few,TRBJ2-1,ASSLNSGRPYNEQF
TRBV29-1,many,TRBJ1-5,SVGQANQPQH
TRBV7-9,many,TRBJ1-4,ASSLGDRAEEKLF
TRBV24-1,few,TRBJ2-1,ATSDGGGSYNEQF
TRBV7-2,few,TRBJ2-7,ASSGGAKQY
TRBV29-1,many,TRBJ1-1,SVLRLGDTEAF
TRBV14,many,TRBJ1-2,ASSQAQGIYGYT
TRBV5-1,few,TRBJ2-5,ASSSPASYQETQY
TRBV28,many,TRBJ2-3,ATTDRLTDTQY
TRBV11-2,many,TRBJ2-2,ASSLEKTGRHTGELF
TRBV29-1,many,TRBJ1-1,SVEDGPVEAF
TRBV29-1,many,TRBJ2-7,SAEGDYHEQY
TRBV6-1,.,TRBJ1-1,ASSEVGAHTEAF
TRBV3-2,many,TRBJ1-5,ASSLKGDNQPQH
TRBV7-9,many,TRBJ1-2,ASSPQGANYGYT
TRBV12-3/TRBV12-4,many,TRBJ2-7,ASSLGAGSEQY
TRBV7-9,many,TRBJ2-5,ASSFGEETQY
TRBV20-1,many,TRBJ2-7,SADRAGGYEQY
TRBV5-1,many,TRBJ2-1,ASSLGTGDNEQF